These T cell receptor beta chains were read from a single sample in a study of human T cells and chemical hapten exposure. TCRdb re-called the RACE reads with MiXCR, one entry per CDR3 protein. Among approximately 82,000 distinct CDR3 sequences listed, about 11% were seen once. The sample was whole blood, taken in connection with sensitization to the hapten diphenylcyclopropenone (DPC). The receptor set was obtained from a man in his forties with alopecia areata. Some clones in this sample may be carry-over from other donors' samples. Each CDR3 is given with its conserved first and last residue. A D gene is named only where the DNA matches it firmly. Clone size is given for some rows only: seen once, a few or many times, or a class if the clone is expanded.

V	D	size	J	DNA	CDR3
TRBV16	TRBD1	few	TRBJ2-7	TGTGCCAGCAGCCAATCCGGGACAGGACCCTACGAGCAGTACTTC	CASSQSGTGPYEQYF
TRBV18	.	.	TRBJ1-1	TGTGCCAGCTCCCCCAGTGAGGGGTCTGAAGCTTTCTTT	CASSPSEGSEAFF
TRBV4-2	.	.	TRBJ2-3	TGTGCCAGCAGCCTCAAACAGGGAACAGATACGCAGTATTTT	CASSLKQGTDTQYF
TRBV7-2	.	many	TRBJ2-1	TGTGCCAGCAGCCCTAGGGGGATCTCCTACAATGAGCAGTTCTTC	CASSPRGISYNEQFF
TRBV6-6	.	.	TRBJ1-5	TGTGCCAGCACGGTGCGCCAGACAGCTTATAGCAATCAGCCCCAGCATTTT	CASTVRQTAYSNQPQHF
TRBV2	.	.	TRBJ2-7	TGTGCCAGCCGAGGGGACTCCCTCTACGAGCAGTACTTC	CASRGDSLYEQYF
TRBV9	.	.	TRBJ1-3	TGTGCCAGCGGCGGACCGAGCTCTGGAAACACCATATATTTT	CASGGPSSGNTIYF
TRBV5-1	TRBD1	few	TRBJ1-3	TGCGCCAGCAGTTCCGGGACAGGGGCTGGAAACACCATATATTTT	CASSSGTGAGNTIYF
TRBV24-1	.	few	TRBJ2-1	TGTGCCACCAGTGTACCCGGGAAAAACAATGAGCAGTTCTTC	CATSVPGKNNEQFF
TRBV7-2	TRBD1	many	TRBJ1-1	TGTGCCAGCAGCTTAGTTTTGGGACAGGGATGGACTGAAGCTTTCTTT	CASSLVLGQGWTEAFF
TRBV30	.	many	TRBJ1-3	TGTGCCTGGAGTGTGGGAAACACCATATATTTT	CAWSVGNTIYF
TRBV7-2	TRBD1	.	TRBJ2-3	TGTGCCAGCAGCTCGTGGGACAGGGGGGATACGCAGTATTTT	CASSSWDRGDTQYF
TRBV20-1	TRBD2	.	TRBJ2-3	TGCAGTGCCAAACCTTTAGCGGGAGGTACCACAGATACGCAGTATTTT	CSAKPLAGGTTDTQYF
TRBV6-5	TRBD1	few	TRBJ1-2	TGTGCCAGCAGGGAACAGGGGGCGGATGGCTACACCTTC	CASREQGADGYTF
TRBV5-1	.	.	TRBJ2-3	TGCGCCAGCAGCCATAGATCGTCTATAGATACGCAGTATTTT	CASSHRSSIDTQYF
TRBV10-3	.	few	TRBJ2-7	TGTGCCATCAGCCGGGACGTCGGGACCTACGAGCAGTACTTC	CAISRDVGTYEQYF
TRBV7-9	TRBD1	few	TRBJ2-3	TGTGCCAGCAGCTTAGCTCAGGGGGCGCATCAAGATACGCAGTATTTT	CASSLAQGAHQDTQYF
TRBV29-1	TRBD1	few	TRBJ2-1	TGCAGCGTTGAAGATCATTGGCAGGGGGATGAGCAGTTCTTC	CSVEDHWQGDEQFF
TRBV11-2	.	medium-sized	TRBJ2-4	TGTGCCAGCAGCTTAGACGATATAGCCAAAAACATTCAGTACTTC	CASSLDDIAKNIQYF
TRBV28	.	few	TRBJ1-4	TGTGCCAGCAGTTTTCTTCTCGATCCGGAGGGGGTCGGGGCAACTAATGAAAAACTGTTTTTT	CASSFLLDPEGVGATNEKLFF
TRBV12-3/TRBV12-4	.	few	TRBJ2-2	TGTGCCAGCAGTTCCTTACAGGGTGGTGGAACCGGGGAGCTGTTTTTT	CASSSLQGGGTGELFF
TRBV15	.	many	TRBJ2-1	TGTGCCACCAGCAGAATGCTAGCGGAGCAGTTCTTC	CATSRMLAEQFF
TRBV9	TRBD2	.	TRBJ2-3	TGTGCCAGCAGCGTAGGACTAGCGTCCACAGATACGCAGTATTTT	CASSVGLASTDTQYF
TRBV7-9	TRBD1	.	TRBJ2-7	TGTGCCAGCAGCTTTCGGGACAGCCCCTACGAGCAGTACTTC	CASSFRDSPYEQYF
TRBV11-2	.	many	TRBJ1-5	TGTGCCAGCAGCCGCTCGCGCAATCAGCCCCAGCATTTT	CASSRSRNQPQHF
TRBV6-6	TRBD2	many	TRBJ2-3	TGTGCCAGCACCACCCATGGGGCTAGCGGGGATACGCAGTATTTT	CASTTHGASGDTQYF
TRBV24-1	TRBD2	few	TRBJ2-2	TGTGCCACCAGTGAACCGGGACTAGTCACCGGGGAGCTGTTTTTT	CATSEPGLVTGELFF
TRBV7-9	.	many	TRBJ1-5	TGTGCCAGCAGCTTAGACAATCAGCCCCAGCATTTT	CASSLDNQPQHF
TRBV6-2/TRBV6-3	TRBD1	.	TRBJ2-7	TGTGCCAGCAGCCTCGGACAGGGCACTTACGAGCAGTACTTC	CASSLGQGTYEQYF
TRBV6-5	TRBD2	.	TRBJ2-2	TGTGCCAGCAGGCCTACTAGCGGGTTGGCCACCGGGGAGCTGTTTTTT	CASRPTSGLATGELFF
TRBV20-1	.	.	TRBJ2-7	TGCAGTGCTGTCGGGGGCGTCGAGCAGTACTTC	CSAVGGVEQYF
TRBV29-1	.	many	TRBJ1-5	TGCAGCGTTGCCTTATCGGGGGGGGACCAGCCCCAGCATTTT	CSVALSGGDQPQHF
TRBV12-3/TRBV12-4	.	few	TRBJ1-4	TGTGCCAGCAGTTTACTCCGCCTGGGCGGGGAACTGTTTTTT	CASSLLRLGGELFF